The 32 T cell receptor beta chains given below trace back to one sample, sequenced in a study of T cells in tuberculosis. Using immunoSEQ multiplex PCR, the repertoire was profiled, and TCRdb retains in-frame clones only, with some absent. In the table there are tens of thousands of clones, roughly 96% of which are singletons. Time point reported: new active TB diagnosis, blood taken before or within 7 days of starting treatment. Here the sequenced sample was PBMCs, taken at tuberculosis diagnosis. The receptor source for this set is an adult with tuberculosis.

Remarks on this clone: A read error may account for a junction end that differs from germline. CDR3 in DNA: TGTGCTAGCAGCTTAAGCAGGGGTAGTCAAGAGACCCAGTACTTC. It is translated as CASSLSRGSQETQYF. The J gene is TRBJ2-5, the V gene TRBV7-7; maybe TRBD1 (6 bases). Per germline, CDR1 SSHAT and CDR2 FNYEAQ (reference sequence). This CDR3 has 15 amino acids.

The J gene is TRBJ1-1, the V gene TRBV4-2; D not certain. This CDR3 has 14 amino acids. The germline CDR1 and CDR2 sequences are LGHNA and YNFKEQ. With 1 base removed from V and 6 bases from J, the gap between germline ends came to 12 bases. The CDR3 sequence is CASSQGGYEPEAFF. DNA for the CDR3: TGTGCCAGCAGCCAAGGAGGGTATGAACCTGAAGCTTTCTTT.

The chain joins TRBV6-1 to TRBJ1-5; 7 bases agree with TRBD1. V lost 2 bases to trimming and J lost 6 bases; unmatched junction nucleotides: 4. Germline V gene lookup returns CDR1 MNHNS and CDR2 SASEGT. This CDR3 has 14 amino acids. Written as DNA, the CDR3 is TGTGCCAGCAGTGAACCGGGGACAGCTCAGCCCCAGCATTTT. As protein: CASSEPGTAQPQHF.

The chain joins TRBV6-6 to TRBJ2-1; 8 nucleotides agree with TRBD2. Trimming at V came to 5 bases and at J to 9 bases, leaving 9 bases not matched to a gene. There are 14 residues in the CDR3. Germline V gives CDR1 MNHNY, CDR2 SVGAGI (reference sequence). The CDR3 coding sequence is TGTGCCAGCAGTCAAGGACTAGCCGAACTTGAGCAGTTCTTC. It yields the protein CASSQGLAELEQFF.

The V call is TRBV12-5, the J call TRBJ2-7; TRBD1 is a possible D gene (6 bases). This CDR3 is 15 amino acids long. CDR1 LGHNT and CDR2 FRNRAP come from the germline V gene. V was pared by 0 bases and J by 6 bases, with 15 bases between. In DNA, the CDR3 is TGTGCTAGTGGTTTGGTGACGGGGACACTCAGCGAGCAGTACTTC. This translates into CASGLVTGTLSEQYF.

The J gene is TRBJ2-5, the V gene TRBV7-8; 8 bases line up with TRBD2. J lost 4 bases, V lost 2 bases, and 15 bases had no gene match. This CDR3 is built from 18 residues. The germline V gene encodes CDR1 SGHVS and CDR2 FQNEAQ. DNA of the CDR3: TGTGCCAGCAGCTTAAGGGCCCAAGGGGCGGGAGGAGGAGAGACCCAGTACTTC. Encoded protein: CASSLRAQGAGGGETQYF.

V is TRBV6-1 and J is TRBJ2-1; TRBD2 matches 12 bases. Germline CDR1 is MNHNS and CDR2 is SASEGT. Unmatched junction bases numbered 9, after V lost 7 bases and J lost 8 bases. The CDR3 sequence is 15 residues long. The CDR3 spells CASTRTSGVIDEQFF. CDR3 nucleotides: TGTGCCAGCACCCGGACTAGCGGGGTTATCGATGAGCAGTTCTTC.

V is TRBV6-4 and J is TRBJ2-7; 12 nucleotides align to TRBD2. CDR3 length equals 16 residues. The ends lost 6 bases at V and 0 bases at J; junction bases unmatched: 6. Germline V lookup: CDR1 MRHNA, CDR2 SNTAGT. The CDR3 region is CASSPSTSGSSYEQYF. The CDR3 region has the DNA TGTGCCAGCAGCCCATCGACTAGCGGGAGCTCCTACGAGCAGTACTTC.

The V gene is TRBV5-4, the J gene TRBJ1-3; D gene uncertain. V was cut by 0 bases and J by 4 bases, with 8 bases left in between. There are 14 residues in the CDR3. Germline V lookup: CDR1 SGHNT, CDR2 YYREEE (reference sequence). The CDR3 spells CASSLEPLGNTIYF. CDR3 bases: TGTGCCAGCAGCTTGGAGCCTCTCGGAAACACCATATATTTT.

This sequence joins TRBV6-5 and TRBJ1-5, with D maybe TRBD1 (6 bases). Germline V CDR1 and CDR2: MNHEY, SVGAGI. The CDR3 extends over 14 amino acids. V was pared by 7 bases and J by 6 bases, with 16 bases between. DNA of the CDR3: TGTGCCAGCACCCGGTCCGTAGGGGGTCAGCCCCAGCATTTT. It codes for CASTRSVGGQPQHF.

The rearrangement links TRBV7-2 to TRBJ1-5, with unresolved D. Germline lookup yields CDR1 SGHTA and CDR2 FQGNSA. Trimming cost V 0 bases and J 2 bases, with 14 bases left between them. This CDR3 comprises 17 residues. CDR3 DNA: TGTGCCAGCAGCTTAGCCCCCCTCCACTCGGGCAATCAGCCCCAGCATTTT. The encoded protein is CASSLAPLHSGNQPQHF.

The CDR3 DNA is TGTGCCAGCAGCTTAGAGGGGGGAAGGGAGACCCAGTACTTC. This translates into CASSLEGGRETQYF. The rearrangement links TRBV11-2 to TRBJ2-5, with TRBD2 as a possible D gene (6 bases). Germline loops: CDR1 SGHAT, CDR2 FQNNGV. V dropped 0 bases and J dropped 5 bases, with 10 bases sitting between them. This CDR3 contains 14 residues.

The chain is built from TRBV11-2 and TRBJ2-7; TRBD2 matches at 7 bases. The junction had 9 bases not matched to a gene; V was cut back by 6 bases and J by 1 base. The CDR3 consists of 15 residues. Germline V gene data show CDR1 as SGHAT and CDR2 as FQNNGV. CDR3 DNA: TGTGCCAGCAGTCTCAGGGCTAGCGGTTCCTACGAGCAGTACTTC. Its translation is CASSLRASGSYEQYF.

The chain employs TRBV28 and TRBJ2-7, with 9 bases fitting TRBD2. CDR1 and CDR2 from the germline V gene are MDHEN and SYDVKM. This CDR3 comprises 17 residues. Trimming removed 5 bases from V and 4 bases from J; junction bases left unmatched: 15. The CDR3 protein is CASSPLLAGRAGYEQYF. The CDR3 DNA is TGTGCCAGCAGTCCCCTACTAGCGGGTCGGGCAGGATACGAGCAGTACTTC.

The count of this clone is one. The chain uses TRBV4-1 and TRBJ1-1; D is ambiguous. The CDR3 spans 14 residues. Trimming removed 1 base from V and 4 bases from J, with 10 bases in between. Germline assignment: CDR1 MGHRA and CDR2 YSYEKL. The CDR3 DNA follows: TGCGCCAGCAGCCAAGTTACTAGGGCCACTGAAGCTTTCTTT. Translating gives CASSQVTRATEAFF.

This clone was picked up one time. In nucleotides, the CDR3 is TGTGCCAGCGGGAGGAGAGGATCCTACAATGAGCAGTTCTTC. Amino acid sequence: CASGRRGSYNEQFF. The J gene is TRBJ2-1, the V gene TRBV9, with D possibly TRBD2 on 6 matching bases. Trimming took 7 bases from V and 1 from J, leaving 12 bases between them. CDR3 length: 14 amino acids. Per germline, CDR1 SGDLS and CDR2 YYNGEE.

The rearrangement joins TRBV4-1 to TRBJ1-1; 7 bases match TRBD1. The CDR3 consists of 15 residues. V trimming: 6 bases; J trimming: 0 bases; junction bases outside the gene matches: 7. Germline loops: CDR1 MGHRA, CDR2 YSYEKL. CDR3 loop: CASREGGLMNTEAFF. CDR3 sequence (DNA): TGCGCCAGCAGGGAAGGGGGCTTAATGAACACTGAAGCTTTCTTT.

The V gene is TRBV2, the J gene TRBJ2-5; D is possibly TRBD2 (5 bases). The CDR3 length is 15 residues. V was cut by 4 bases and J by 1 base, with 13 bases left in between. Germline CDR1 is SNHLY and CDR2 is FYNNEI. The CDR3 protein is CASSAGLGSQETQYF. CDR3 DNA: TGTGCCAGCAGTGCTGGACTGGGAAGCCAAGAGACCCAGTACTTC.

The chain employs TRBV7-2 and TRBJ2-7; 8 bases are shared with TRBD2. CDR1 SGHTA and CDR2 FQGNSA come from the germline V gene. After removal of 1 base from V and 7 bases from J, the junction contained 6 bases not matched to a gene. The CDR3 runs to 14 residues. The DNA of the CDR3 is TGTGCCAGCAGCTTAGGCGGGAGGTTGGGGGAGCAGTACTTC. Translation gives CASSLGGRLGEQYF.

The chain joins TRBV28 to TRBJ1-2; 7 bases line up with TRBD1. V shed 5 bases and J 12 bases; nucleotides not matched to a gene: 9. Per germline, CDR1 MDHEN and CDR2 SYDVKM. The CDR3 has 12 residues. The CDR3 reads CASSVYRGDNTF. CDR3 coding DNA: TGTGCCAGCAGTGTATACAGGGGAGACAACACCTTC.

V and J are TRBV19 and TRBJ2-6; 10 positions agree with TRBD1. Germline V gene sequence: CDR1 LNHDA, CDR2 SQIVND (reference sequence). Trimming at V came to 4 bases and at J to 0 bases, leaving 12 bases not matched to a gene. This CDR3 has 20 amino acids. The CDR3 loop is CASSTLPPGTGASGANVLTF. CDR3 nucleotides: TGTGCCAGTAGTACACTCCCCCCCGGGACAGGGGCCTCTGGGGCCAACGTCCTGACTTTC.

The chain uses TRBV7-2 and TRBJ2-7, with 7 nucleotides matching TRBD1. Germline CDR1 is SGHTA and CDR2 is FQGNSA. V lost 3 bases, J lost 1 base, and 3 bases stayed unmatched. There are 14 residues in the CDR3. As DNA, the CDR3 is TGTGCCAGCAGCTTCAACAGGGGATCCTACGAGCAGTACTTC. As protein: CASSFNRGSYEQYF.

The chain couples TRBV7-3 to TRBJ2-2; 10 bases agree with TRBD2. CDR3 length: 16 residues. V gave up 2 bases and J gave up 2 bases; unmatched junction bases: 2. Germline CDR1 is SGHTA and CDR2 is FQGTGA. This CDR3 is CASSLLAGVNTGELFF. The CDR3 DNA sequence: TGTGCCAGCAGCTTACTAGCGGGAGTTAACACCGGGGAGCTGTTTTTT.

The CDR3 nucleotides are TGTGCCAGTAGTATCGAGTTGGGGACTAGCGGGAGGAGGGTCTACAATGAGCAGTTCTTC. Translated: CASSIELGTSGRRVYNEQFF. V and J are TRBV19 and TRBJ2-1, with 15 bases fitting TRBD2. This CDR3 is 20 amino acids long. Losses at the gene ends were 3 bases for V and 3 bases for J; bases not matched to a gene: 12. Germline assignment: CDR1 LNHDA and CDR2 SQIVND (reference sequence).

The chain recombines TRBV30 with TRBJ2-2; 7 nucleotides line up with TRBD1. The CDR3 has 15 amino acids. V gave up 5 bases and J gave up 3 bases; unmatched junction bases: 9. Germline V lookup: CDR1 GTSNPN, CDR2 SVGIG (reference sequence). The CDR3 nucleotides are TGTGCCTGGGCTAAACAGGGGACCCACACCGGGGAGCTGTTTTTT. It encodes CAWAKQGTHTGELFF.

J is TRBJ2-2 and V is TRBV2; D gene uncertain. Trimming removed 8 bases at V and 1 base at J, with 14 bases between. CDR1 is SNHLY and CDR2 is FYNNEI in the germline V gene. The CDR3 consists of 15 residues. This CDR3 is CASSPQTLNTGELFF. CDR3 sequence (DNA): TGTGCCAGCTCCCCTCAGACTTTGAACACCGGGGAGCTGTTTTTT. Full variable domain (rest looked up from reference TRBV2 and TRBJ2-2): EPEVTQTPSHQVTQMGQEVILRCVPISNHLYFYWYRQILGQKVEFLVSFYNNEISEKSEIFDDQFSVERPDGSNFTLKIRSTKLEDSAMYFCASSPQTLNTGELFFGEGSRLTVL.

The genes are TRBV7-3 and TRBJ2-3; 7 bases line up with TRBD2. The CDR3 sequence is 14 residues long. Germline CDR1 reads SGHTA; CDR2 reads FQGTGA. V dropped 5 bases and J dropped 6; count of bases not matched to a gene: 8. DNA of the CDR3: TGTGCCAGCAGCCCAGGCGGGAGCTGGGATACGCAGTATTTT. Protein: CASSPGGSWDTQYF. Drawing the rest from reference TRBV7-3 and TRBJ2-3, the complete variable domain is GAGVSQTPSNKVTEKGKYVELRCDPISGHTALYWYRQSLGQGPEFLIYFQGTGAADDSGLPNDRFFAVRPEGSVSTLKIQRTERGDSAVYLCASSPGGSWDTQYFGPGTRLTVL.

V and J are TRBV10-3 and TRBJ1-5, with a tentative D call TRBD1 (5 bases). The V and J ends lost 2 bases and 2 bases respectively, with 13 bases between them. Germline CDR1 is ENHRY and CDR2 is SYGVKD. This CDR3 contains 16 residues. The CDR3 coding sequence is TGTGCCATCAGTGAGAACAGTGGCAGGGGCAATCAGCCCCAGCATTTT. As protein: CAISENSGRGNQPQHF.

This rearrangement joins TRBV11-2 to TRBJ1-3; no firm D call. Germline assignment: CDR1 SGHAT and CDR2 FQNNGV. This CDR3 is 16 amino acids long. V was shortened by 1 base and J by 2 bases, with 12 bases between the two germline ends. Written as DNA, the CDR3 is TGTGCCAGCAGCTTAGTTTTGCACTCGGCTGGAAACACCATATATTTT. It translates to CASSLVLHSAGNTIYF.

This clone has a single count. The CDR3 DNA follows: TGTGCCAGCAGCTCCCGGGACAGCAGCACAGATACGCAGTATTTT. This sequence encodes CASSSRDSSTDTQYF. The rearrangement links TRBV25-1 to TRBJ2-3; 7 nucleotides match TRBD1. The germline CDR1 and CDR2 sequences are MGHDK and SYGVNS. V lost 6 bases, J lost 0 bases, and 6 bases stayed unmatched. CDR3 length equals 15 residues.

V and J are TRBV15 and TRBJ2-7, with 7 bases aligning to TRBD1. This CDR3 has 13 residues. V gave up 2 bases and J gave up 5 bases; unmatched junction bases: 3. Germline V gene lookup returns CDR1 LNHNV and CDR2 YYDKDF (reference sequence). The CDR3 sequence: CATSRTTGNEQYF. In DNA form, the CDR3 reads TGTGCCACCAGCAGAACGACAGGGAACGAGCAGTACTTC.

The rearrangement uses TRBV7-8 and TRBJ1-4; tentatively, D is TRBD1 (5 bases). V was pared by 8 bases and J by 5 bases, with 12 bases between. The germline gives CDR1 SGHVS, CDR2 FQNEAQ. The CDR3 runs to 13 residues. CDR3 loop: CASSRTPNEKLFF. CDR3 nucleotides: TGTGCCAGCTCTCGGACACCCAATGAAAAACTGTTTTTT. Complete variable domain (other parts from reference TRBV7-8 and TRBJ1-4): GAGVSQSPRYKVAKRGQDVALRCDPISGHVSLFWYQQALGQGPEFLTYFQNEAQLDKSGLPSDRFFAERPEGSVSTLKIQRTQQEDSAVYLCASSRTPNEKLFFGSGTQLSVL.